This TCR beta chain was retrieved from a study of early T cells in non-severe SARS-CoV-2 infection. Study background: The study sequenced bulk RNA from unsorted whole blood, with chains unpaired.

This clonotype was seen a handful of times. Antigen specificity is unknown. Molecules of cDNA were individually given unique molecular identifiers that were attached to them. TCRdb ran MiXCR on the 5' RACE reads and lists one entry per CDR3 protein. Of roughly 120,000 distinct CDR3 sequences in the sample, 15% were seen once. General observations from the study: Matching with VDJdb favored anti-spike CD8 responses (missing private and CD4 specificities).

This CDR3 comprises 13 residues. Trimming removed 5 bases from V and 6 bases from J, with 10 bases in between. The receptor's source is an adult who was a healthcare worker with PCR-confirmed SARS-CoV-2 infection or an uninfected control (not recorded which). Source material: whole blood. This chain joins TRBV12-3 or TRBV12-4 and TRBJ2-2; D is unresolved. The CDR3 loop is CASSLPRPGELFF. CDR3 nucleotide sequence: TGTGCCAGCAGTCTCCCAAGGCCCGGGGAGCTGTTTTTT.